This entry is about one TCR beta chain. This sample was included in a study of T cell changes during pregnancy in multiple sclerosis. Germline-derived CDR1 and CDR2 are SEHNR and FQNEAQ (reference sequence). The length of the CDR3 is 12 residues. The V end lost 2 bases, the J end lost 1 base, and 2 bases lay between the germline ends. TCRdb's copy holds only in-frame clones and misses some; the assay was immunoSEQ multiplex PCR. The sample holds tens of thousands of clones, approximately 91% seen once. The sequenced sample was CD4+ T cells from peripheral blood mononuclear cells, obtained after pregnancy. The chain carries TRBV7-9 and TRBJ1-1; no clear D. This TCR derives from a female donor in good health, enrolled as a control in a pregnancy study. The CDR3 sequence: CASSLQNTEAFF. The DNA for the CDR3 is TGTGCCAGCAGCTTACAGAACACTGAAGCTTTCTTT.